The sequence of this T cell receptor (beta chain) was determined in a study of T cell responses to AZD1222 COVID-19 vaccine. Broader study findings: The study sampled repertoires only after the peak T cell response. Epitopes outside B.1.351 and B.1.1.7 mutated regions reportedly drew nearly half of spike TCRs. At study baseline, merely six AZD1222 recipients were seropositive.

Concerning this clone: Its antigen is currently unknown.

After removal of 0 bases from V and 6 bases from J, the junction contained 11 bases not matched to a gene. Germline values: CDR1 SGHVS, CDR2 FNYEAQ. The CDR3 spans 17 residues. Clones were sequenced by immunoSEQ multiplex PCR, and TCRdb holds only the in-frame ones, with some missing. The data hold tens of thousands of clones, with 75% to 90% observed a single time. The rearrangement uses TRBV7-6 and TRBJ2-7; 10 nucleotides agree with TRBD1. The input for sequencing was peripheral blood, taken on day 0 of MenACWY control vaccination. This TCR came from an adult in good health. This CDR3 reads CASSLAPVGTGVREQYF. The CDR3 nucleotides are TGTGCCAGCAGCTTAGCACCCGTAGGGACAGGGGTTCGCGAGCAGTACTTC.